This TCR beta chain is from a study of blood T cell repertoires in COVID-19. In the study overall: Donors of Cohort 3 who recovered were those that had two negative PCRs, clearance, or symptom resolution. Acute-phase and convalescent COVID-19 samples originated in the United States, Italy and Spain.

V gave up 7 bases and J gave up 3 bases; unmatched junction bases: 6. Germline lookup yields CDR1 MNHEY and CDR2 SVGAGI. The CDR3 is 15 residues long. The participants were between roughly 18 and 89 years old and came from under 25 US areas. Membership in each cohort depended on participant-reported clinical history. Sequenced by immunoSEQ multiplex PCR; TCRdb stores in-frame clones only, minus some. The sample gives some 330,000 clones, around 87% of which show up once; 1.9% is in the top ten. The V call is TRBV6-5, the J call TRBJ2-2; 9 bases map to TRBD2. Sequencing input: PBMCs or T cells enriched from blood (not recorded which). This clonotype originated in a man aged 35-49 years in a cohort exposed to, infected with or recovered from COVID-19 (not recorded which). The CDR3 loop is CASKVAGGDTGELFF. DNA for the CDR3: TGTGCCAGCAAAGTGGCGGGAGGGGACACCGGGGAGCTGTTTTTT.